The rows below give T cell receptor beta chains drawn from one sample of a study of identical twins. TCRdb analysed the 5' RACE reads with MiXCR anew, one entry per CDR3 protein. The sample lists just under 650,000 distinct CDR3 sequences; around 7.5% were seen once. The data were also submitted as part of a second study, on yellow fever vaccine responses in identical twins.

The source material was PBMCs. The receptor set was obtained from a young woman in good health. Each CDR3 is given with its conserved first and last residue. The order of the fields is clone size, J gene, V gene, CDR3 protein. Not all rows give a size; the values are once, few, many and, for expanded clones, a class.

clone size: -; J gene: TRBJ1-2; V gene: TRBV28; CDR3 protein: CASSLFNLGARGYTF
clone size: many; J gene: TRBJ1-5; V gene: TRBV29-1; CDR3 protein: CSVGHNSNQPQHF
clone size: few; J gene: TRBJ1-2; V gene: TRBV4-1; CDR3 protein: CASSQDLTGSREGYTF
clone size: many; J gene: TRBJ2-7; V gene: TRBV25-1; CDR3 protein: CASRAGTGGQEQYF
clone size: -; J gene: TRBJ2-1; V gene: TRBV4-2; CDR3 protein: CASSARTSGNSGEQFF
clone size: -; J gene: TRBJ2-5; V gene: TRBV5-1; CDR3 protein: CASSDQTGGRETQYF
clone size: few; J gene: TRBJ2-5; V gene: TRBV20-1; CDR3 protein: CSARDLAASGETQYF
clone size: many; J gene: TRBJ2-7; V gene: TRBV2; CDR3 protein: CASSDDLALSYEQYF
clone size: few; J gene: TRBJ2-3; V gene: TRBV27; CDR3 protein: CASSYTAGGSTDTQYF
clone size: few; J gene: TRBJ2-6; V gene: TRBV14; CDR3 protein: CASSQRTGSGANVLTF
clone size: many; J gene: TRBJ1-1; V gene: TRBV12-3/TRBV12-4; CDR3 protein: CASQLGGSTEAFF
clone size: -; J gene: TRBJ2-1; V gene: TRBV6-5; CDR3 protein: CAISWGQTGTSDYNEQFF
clone size: many; J gene: TRBJ2-2; V gene: TRBV5-1; CDR3 protein: CASSFPPGQGSTGELFF
clone size: many; J gene: TRBJ2-7; V gene: TRBV2; CDR3 protein: CASSGSGTYEQYF
clone size: few; J gene: TRBJ2-1; V gene: TRBV5-6; CDR3 protein: CASSTTSLFLDEQFF
clone size: many; J gene: TRBJ2-2; V gene: TRBV5-1; CDR3 protein: CASRPRANYGELFF
clone size: few; J gene: TRBJ2-2; V gene: TRBV6-4; CDR3 protein: CASSRQGIGGELFF
clone size: few; J gene: TRBJ2-7; V gene: TRBV24-1; CDR3 protein: CATSDSGDSTYEQYF
clone size: few; J gene: TRBJ1-6; V gene: TRBV12-3/TRBV12-4; CDR3 protein: CASSPSGPNSPLHF
clone size: -; J gene: TRBJ2-7; V gene: TRBV20-1; CDR3 protein: CSASILQGAYEQYF
clone size: few; J gene: TRBJ1-2; V gene: TRBV27; CDR3 protein: CASKDRGRPANYGYTF
clone size: many; J gene: TRBJ1-6; V gene: TRBV5-1; CDR3 protein: CASSLRSENSPLHF
clone size: -; J gene: TRBJ1-5; V gene: TRBV2; CDR3 protein: CASSDFSGPNQPQHF
clone size: few; J gene: TRBJ2-5; V gene: TRBV28; CDR3 protein: CASRESGEQETQYF
clone size: few; J gene: TRBJ2-1; V gene: TRBV7-9; CDR3 protein: CASSLIAGAFNEQFF
clone size: many; J gene: TRBJ1-6; V gene: TRBV5-1; CDR3 protein: CASSRDRGNSPLHF
clone size: many; J gene: TRBJ1-3; V gene: TRBV4-1; CDR3 protein: CASSQLQISGNTIYF
clone size: few; J gene: TRBJ2-1; V gene: TRBV6-5; CDR3 protein: CASSHLGGGGQGEQFF
clone size: many; J gene: TRBJ2-2; V gene: TRBV6-1; CDR3 protein: CASRTGTGYTGELFF
clone size: many; J gene: TRBJ2-5; V gene: TRBV12-3/TRBV12-4; CDR3 protein: CASSPFGQETQYF
clone size: many; J gene: TRBJ2-1; V gene: TRBV6-4; CDR3 protein: CASSDAPSGVNEQFF
clone size: few; J gene: TRBJ1-5; V gene: TRBV18; CDR3 protein: CASSPPPPPTNQPQHF
clone size: -; J gene: TRBJ1-5; V gene: TRBV4-1; CDR3 protein: CASSQNFAINQPQHF
clone size: many; J gene: TRBJ2-3; V gene: TRBV24-1; CDR3 protein: CATSDRDTRTDTQYF
clone size: many; J gene: TRBJ2-3; V gene: TRBV28; CDR3 protein: CASTGGGPADTQYF
clone size: -; J gene: TRBJ2-6; V gene: TRBV29-1; CDR3 protein: CSVITGNSGANVLTF
clone size: -; J gene: TRBJ1-1; V gene: TRBV19; CDR3 protein: CASSGGARDTEAFF
clone size: -; J gene: TRBJ1-6; V gene: TRBV5-6; CDR3 protein: CASSLTVTENNSPLHF
clone size: -; J gene: TRBJ2-5; V gene: TRBV12-3/TRBV12-4; CDR3 protein: CASRPTGVGETQYF
clone size: many; J gene: TRBJ2-3; V gene: TRBV9; CDR3 protein: CASIAGSSDTQYF
clone size: few; J gene: TRBJ1-2; V gene: TRBV27; CDR3 protein: CASSLSFGVTDYGYTF
clone size: few; J gene: TRBJ2-1; V gene: TRBV29-1; CDR3 protein: CSVAGSGEQFF